Presented here are 8 T cell receptor beta chains from one specimen sequenced in a study of blood T cell repertoires in COVID-19. Here immunoSEQ multiplex PCR was the method, and the copy in TCRdb shows in-frame clones only, minus some. The sample has some 200,000 clones; more than 80% are singletons. The material sequenced was peripheral blood. The receptors come from a woman aged 80 or over with COVID-19, enrolled during active disease.

This chain uses TRBV2 with TRBJ1-1; the match to TRBD1 covers 10 bases. Germline values: CDR1 SNHLY, CDR2 FYNNEI. The CDR3 is 11 residues long. Unmatched junction bases numbered 0, after V lost 6 bases and J lost 8 bases. The CDR3 DNA follows: TGTGCCAGCAGGGACAGGGGGGAAGCTTTCTTT. It yields the protein CASRDRGEAFF.

This clone was counted between two and nine times. The chain has TRBV7-9 and TRBJ2-2; TRBD2 aligns across 8 bases. Germline-derived CDR1 and CDR2 are SEHNR and FQNEAQ (reference sequence). V lost 5 bases to trimming and J lost 6 bases; unmatched junction nucleotides: 5. CDR3 length: 14 amino acids. CDR3 DNA: TGTGCCAGCAGCGCCACGGGAGGGTCCGGGGAGCTGTTTTTT. Protein: CASSATGGSGELFF.

CDR3 region: CASWRTSGGIEETQYF. The CDR3 DNA reads as TGTGCCAGCTGGAGGACTAGCGGGGGGATTGAAGAGACCCAGTACTTC. The chain couples TRBV27 to TRBJ2-5; 14 bases are shared with TRBD2. V shed 8 bases, J shed 3 bases, and the junction held 8 bases outside the gene matches. The CDR3 contains 16 residues. Germline loops: CDR1 MNHEY, CDR2 SMNVEV (reference sequence).

This clone has only a few counts. The chain uses TRBV14 and TRBJ2-3, with D unclear. Germline values: CDR1 SGHDN, CDR2 FVKESK. V lost 1 base, J lost 1 base, and 12 bases lay in between. The length of the CDR3 is 16 residues. CDR3 in DNA: TGTGCCAGCAGCCAAGGGGCTGTCGTAGGCACAGATACGCAGTATTTT. Amino acid sequence: CASSQGAVVGTDTQYF.

This chain joins TRBV19 and TRBJ1-4, with TRBD1 as a possible D gene (5 bases). Trimming stripped 9 bases from V and 5 bases from J, with 7 bases between. Per germline, CDR1 LNHDA and CDR2 SQIVND (reference sequence). The CDR3 length is 11 residues. This CDR3 is CASRQNEKLFF. The CDR3 DNA follows: TGTGCCAGCAGACAGAATGAAAAACTGTTTTTT.

This chain connects TRBV5-4 to TRBJ2-5; D perhaps matches TRBD1 (5 bases). The V and J ends lost 3 bases and 3 bases respectively, with 12 bases between them. The CDR3 covers 14 residues. CDR1 and CDR2 from the germline V gene are SGHNT and YYREEE (reference sequence). CDR3 nucleotide sequence: TGTGCCAGCAGCTCCAGGGCTGGGGAAGAGACCCAGTACTTC. Protein: CASSSRAGEETQYF. Complete variable domain (other parts from reference TRBV5-4 and TRBJ2-5): ETGVTQSPTHLIKTRGQQVTLRCSSQSGHNTVSWYQQALGQGPQFIFQYYREEENGRGNFPPRFSGLQFPNYSSELNVNALELDDSALYLCASSSRAGEETQYFGPGTRLLVL.

This chain connects TRBV11-2 to TRBJ1-1; D remains ambiguous. Germline CDR1 reads SGHAT; CDR2 reads FQNNGV. There are 14 residues in the CDR3. V was clipped by 1 base and J by 1 base, with 7 bases between them. CDR3 sequence reads: CASSLVPGNTEAFF. As DNA, the CDR3 is TGTGCCAGCAGCTTAGTCCCAGGGAACACTGAAGCTTTCTTT.

A single count supports this clone. The genes are TRBV27 and TRBJ2-1; tentatively, D is TRBD1 (5 bases). The CDR3 spans 15 residues. Germline CDR1 reads MNHEY; CDR2 reads SMNVEV (reference sequence). Trimming took off 5 bases at V and 8 bases at J, with 19 bases between the two ends. CDR3 loop: CASSPLWGLGHEQFF. The CDR3 bases are TGTGCCAGCAGTCCTCTTTGGGGTCTGGGGCATGAGCAGTTCTTC.